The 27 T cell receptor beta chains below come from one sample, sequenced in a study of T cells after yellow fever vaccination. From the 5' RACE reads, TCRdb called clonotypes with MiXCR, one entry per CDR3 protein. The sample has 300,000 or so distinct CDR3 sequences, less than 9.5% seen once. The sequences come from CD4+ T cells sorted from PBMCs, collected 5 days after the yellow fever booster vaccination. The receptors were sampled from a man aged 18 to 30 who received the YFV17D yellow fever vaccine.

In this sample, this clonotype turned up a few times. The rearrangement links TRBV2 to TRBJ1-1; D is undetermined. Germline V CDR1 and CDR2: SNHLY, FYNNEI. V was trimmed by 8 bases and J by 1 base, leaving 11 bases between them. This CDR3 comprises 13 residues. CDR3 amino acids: CASEGIPNTEAFF. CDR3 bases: TGTGCCAGCGAGGGTATCCCGAACACTGAAGCTTTCTTT.

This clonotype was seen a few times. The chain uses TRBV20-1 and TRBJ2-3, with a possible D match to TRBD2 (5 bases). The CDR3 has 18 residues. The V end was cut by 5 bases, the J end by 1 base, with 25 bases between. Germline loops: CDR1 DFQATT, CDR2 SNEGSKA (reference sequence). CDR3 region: CSAGGRETILARTDTQYF. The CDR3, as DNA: TGCAGTGCTGGAGGAAGAGAGACCATTCTGGCCCGCACAGATACGCAGTATTTT.

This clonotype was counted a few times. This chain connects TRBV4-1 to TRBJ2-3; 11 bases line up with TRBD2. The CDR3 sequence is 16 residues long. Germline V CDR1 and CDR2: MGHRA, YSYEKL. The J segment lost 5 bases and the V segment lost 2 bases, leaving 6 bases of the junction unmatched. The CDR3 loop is CASSQPGLADLDTQYF. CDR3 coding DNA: TGCGCCAGCAGCCAACCGGGACTAGCGGATTTAGATACGCAGTATTTT.

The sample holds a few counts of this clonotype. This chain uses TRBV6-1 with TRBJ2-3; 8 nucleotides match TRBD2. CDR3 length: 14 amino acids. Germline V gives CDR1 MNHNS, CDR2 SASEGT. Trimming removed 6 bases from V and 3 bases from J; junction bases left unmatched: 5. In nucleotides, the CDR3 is TGTGCCAGCAGAGCGGGGGAGAGAACAGATACGCAGTATTTT. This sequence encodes CASRAGERTDTQYF.

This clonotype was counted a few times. CDR3 sequence (DNA): TGTGCCAGCCGAGGGGGGGACTATGGCTACACCTTC. Amino acid sequence: CASRGGDYGYTF. V and J are TRBV6-6 and TRBJ1-2; possible D gene TRBD1, 6 bases. The V gene's germline CDR1 is MNHNY and CDR2 SVGAGI (reference sequence). The CDR3 consists of 12 residues. Trimming took 8 bases from V and 3 from J, leaving 10 bases between them.

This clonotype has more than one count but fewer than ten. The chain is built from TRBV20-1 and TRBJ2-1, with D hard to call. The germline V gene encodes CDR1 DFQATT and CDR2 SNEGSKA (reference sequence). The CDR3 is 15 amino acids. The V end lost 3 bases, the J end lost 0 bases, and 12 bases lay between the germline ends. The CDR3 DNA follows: TGCAGTGCTAGGGAGACTCCAAGCTCCTACAATGAGCAGTTCTTC. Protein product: CSARETPSSYNEQFF.

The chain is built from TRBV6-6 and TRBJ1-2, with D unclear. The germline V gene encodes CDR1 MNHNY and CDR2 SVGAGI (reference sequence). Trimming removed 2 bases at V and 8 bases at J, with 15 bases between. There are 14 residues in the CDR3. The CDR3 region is CASSYTSGGGGYTF. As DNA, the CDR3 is TGTGCCAGCAGTTACACCTCCGGCGGAGGGGGCTACACCTTC.

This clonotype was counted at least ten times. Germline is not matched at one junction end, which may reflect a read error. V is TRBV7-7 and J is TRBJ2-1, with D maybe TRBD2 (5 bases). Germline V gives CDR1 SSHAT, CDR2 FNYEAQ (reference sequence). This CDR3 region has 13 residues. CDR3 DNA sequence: TGTGCTAGCAGCTTAGAAAGAGGGAATGAGCAGTTCTTC. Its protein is CASSLERGNEQFF. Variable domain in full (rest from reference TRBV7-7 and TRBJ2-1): GAGVSQSPRYKVTKRGQDVTLRCDPISSHATLYWYQQALGQGPEFLTYFNYEAQPDKSGLPSDRFSAERPEGSISTLTIQRTEQRDSAMYRCASSLERGNEQFFGPGTRLTVL.

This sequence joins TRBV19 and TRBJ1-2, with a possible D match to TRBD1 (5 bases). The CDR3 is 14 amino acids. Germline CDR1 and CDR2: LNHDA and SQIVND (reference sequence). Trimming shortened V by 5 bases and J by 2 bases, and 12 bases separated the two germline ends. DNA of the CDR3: TGTGCCAGTAGTCCCCGGACACCCAACTATGGCTACACCTTC. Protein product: CASSPRTPNYGYTF.

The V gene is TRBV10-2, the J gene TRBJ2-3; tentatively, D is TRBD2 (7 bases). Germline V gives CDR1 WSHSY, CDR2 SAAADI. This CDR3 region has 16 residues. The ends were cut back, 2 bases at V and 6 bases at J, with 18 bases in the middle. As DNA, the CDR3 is TGCGCCAGCAGTGAGGGGGGGAGGGGGGTAGCGGATACGCAGTATTTT. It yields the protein CASSEGGRGVADTQYF.

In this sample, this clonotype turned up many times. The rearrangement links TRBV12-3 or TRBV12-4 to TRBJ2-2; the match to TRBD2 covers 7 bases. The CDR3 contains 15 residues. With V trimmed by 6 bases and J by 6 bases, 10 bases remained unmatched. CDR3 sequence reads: CASRPSGAAAGELFF. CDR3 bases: TGTGCCAGCAGACCCAGCGGGGCTGCGGCCGGGGAGCTGTTTTTT.

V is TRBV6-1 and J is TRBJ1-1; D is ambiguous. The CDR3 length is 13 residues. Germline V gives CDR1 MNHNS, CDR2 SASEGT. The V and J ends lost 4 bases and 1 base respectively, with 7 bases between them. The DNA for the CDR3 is TGTGCCAGCAGTGTATACCGGAACACTGAAGCTTTCTTT. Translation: CASSVYRNTEAFF.

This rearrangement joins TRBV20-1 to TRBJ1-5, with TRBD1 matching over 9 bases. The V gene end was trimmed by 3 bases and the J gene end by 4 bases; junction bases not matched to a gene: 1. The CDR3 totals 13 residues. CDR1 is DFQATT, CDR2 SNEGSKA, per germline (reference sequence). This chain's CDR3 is CSASGTGNQPQHF. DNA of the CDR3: TGCAGTGCTAGCGGGACAGGGAATCAGCCCCAGCATTTT.

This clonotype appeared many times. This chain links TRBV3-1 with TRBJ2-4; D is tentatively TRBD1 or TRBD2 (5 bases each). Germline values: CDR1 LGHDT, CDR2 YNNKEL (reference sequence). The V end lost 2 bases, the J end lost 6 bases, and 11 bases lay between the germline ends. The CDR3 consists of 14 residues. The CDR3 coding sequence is TGTGCCAGCAGCCAAATGGGGACGTCAAACATTCAGTACTTC. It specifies CASSQMGTSNIQYF.

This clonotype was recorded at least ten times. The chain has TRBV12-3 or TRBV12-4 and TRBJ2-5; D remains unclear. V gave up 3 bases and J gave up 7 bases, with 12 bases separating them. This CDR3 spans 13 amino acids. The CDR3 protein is CASSLNPAVTQYF. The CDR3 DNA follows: TGTGCCAGCAGTTTGAACCCGGCCGTGACCCAGTACTTC.

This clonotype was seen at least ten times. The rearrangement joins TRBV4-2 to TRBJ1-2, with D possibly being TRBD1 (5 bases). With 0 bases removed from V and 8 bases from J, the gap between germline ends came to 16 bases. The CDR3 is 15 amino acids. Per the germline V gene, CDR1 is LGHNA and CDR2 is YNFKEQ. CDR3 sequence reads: CASSQEREIGAGYTF. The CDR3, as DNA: TGTGCCAGCAGCCAAGAGCGGGAAATCGGGGCGGGCTACACCTTC.

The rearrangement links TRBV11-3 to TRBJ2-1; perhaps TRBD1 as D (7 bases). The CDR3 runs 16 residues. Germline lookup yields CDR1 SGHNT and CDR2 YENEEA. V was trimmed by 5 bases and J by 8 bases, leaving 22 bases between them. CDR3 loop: CASSLGSFRGDDEQFF. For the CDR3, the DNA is TGTGCCAGCAGCCTAGGGTCTTTCAGGGGGGACGATGAGCAGTTCTTC.

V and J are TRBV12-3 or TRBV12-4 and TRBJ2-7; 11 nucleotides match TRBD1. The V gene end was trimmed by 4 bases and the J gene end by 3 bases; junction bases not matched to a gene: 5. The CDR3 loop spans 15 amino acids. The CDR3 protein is CASSSPGQGVYEQYF. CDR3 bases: TGTGCCAGCAGTTCGCCGGGACAGGGGGTCTACGAGCAGTACTTC.

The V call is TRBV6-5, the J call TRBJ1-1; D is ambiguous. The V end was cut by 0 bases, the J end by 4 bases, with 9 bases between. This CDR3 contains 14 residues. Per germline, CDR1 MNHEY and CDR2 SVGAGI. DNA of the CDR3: TGTGCCAGCAGTTACTCGGGCAGGTCCACTGAAGCTTTCTTT. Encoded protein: CASSYSGRSTEAFF.

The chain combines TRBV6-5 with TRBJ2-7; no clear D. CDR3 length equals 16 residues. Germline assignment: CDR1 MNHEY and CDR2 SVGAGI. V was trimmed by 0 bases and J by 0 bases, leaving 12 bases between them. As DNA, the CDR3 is TGTGCCAGCAGTTACTCGATCGCCTCGATCTCCTACGAGCAGTACTTC. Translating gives CASSYSIASISYEQYF.

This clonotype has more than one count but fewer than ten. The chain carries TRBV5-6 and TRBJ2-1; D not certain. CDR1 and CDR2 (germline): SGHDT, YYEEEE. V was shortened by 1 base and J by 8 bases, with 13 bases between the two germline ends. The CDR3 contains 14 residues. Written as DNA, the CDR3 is TGTGCCAGCAGCTTGATAGTCTCGGCCTATGAGCAGTTCTTC. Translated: CASSLIVSAYEQFF.

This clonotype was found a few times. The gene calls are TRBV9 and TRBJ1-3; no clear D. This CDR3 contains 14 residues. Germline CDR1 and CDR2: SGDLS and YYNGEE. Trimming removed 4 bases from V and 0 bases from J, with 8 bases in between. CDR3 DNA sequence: TGTGCCAGCAGCTTCACAACCTCTGGAAACACCATATATTTT. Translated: CASSFTTSGNTIYF.

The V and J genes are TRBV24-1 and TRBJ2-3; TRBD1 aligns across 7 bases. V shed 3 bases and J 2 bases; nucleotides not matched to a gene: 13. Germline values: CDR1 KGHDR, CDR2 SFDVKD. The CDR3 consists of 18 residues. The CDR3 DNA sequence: TGTGCCACCAGTGATATTCCCGGGACAGAAACCCTCACAGATACGCAGTATTTT. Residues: CATSDIPGTETLTDTQYF.

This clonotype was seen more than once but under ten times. The CDR3 DNA is TGCAGTGCTAGCGGAACAGGGGGAGTTCAGCCCCAGCATTTT. Translating it yields CSASGTGGVQPQHF. The chain uses TRBV20-1 and TRBJ1-5; TRBD1 matches 8 bases. The CDR3 runs 14 residues. V was pared by 3 bases and J by 6 bases, with 7 bases of the junction left unmatched. CDR1 DFQATT and CDR2 SNEGSKA come from the germline V gene (reference sequence).

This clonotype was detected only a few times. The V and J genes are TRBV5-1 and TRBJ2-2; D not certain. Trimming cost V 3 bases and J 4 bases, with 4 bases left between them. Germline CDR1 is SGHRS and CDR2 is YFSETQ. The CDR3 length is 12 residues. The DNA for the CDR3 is TGCGCCAGCAGCTCGTTCACCGGGGAGCTGTTTTTT. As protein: CASSSFTGELFF. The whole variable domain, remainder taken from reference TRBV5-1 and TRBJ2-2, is KAGVTQTPRYLIKTRGQQVTLSCSPISGHRSVSWYQQTPGQGLQFLFEYFSETQRNKGNFPGRFSGRQFSNSRSEMNVSTLELGDSALYLCASSSFTGELFFGEGSRLTVL.

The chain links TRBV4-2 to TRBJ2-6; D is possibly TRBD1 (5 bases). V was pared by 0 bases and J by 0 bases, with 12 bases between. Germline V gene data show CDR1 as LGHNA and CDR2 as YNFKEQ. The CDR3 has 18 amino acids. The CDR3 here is CASSQDMVGASGANVLTF. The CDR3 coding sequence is TGTGCCAGCAGCCAAGATATGGTAGGGGCCTCTGGGGCCAACGTCCTGACTTTC.

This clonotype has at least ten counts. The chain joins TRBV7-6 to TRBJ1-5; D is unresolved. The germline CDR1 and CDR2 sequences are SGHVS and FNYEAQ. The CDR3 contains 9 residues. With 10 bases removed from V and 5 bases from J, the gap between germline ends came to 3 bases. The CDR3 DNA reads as TGTGCCACCGATCAGCCCCAGCATTTT. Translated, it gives CATDQPQHF. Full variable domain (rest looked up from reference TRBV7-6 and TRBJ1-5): GAGVSQSPRYKVTKRGQDVALRCDPISGHVSLYWYRQALGQGPEFLTYFNYEAQQDKSGLPNDRFSAERPEGSISTLTIQRTEQRDSAMYRCATDQPQHFGDGTRLSIL.